Shown below are 9 T cell receptor beta chains from a single sample sequenced in a study of regulatory dendritic cells for organ transplantation. The repertoire was sequenced with immunoSEQ multiplex PCR; TCRdb's copy has only in-frame clones and lacks some. The table records around 30,000 clones, around 80% of them present only once. The sample was naive CD4+ T cells from blood. Documented subset: CD45RA+ naive T cells. These receptors were obtained from a human donor in good health.

This chain uses TRBV5-1 with TRBJ1-4; D unresolved. The CDR3 extends over 16 amino acids. Trimming pared 0 bases from V and 5 bases from J, leaving 14 bases between. CDR1 SGHRS and CDR2 YFSETQ come from the germline V gene. The CDR3 DNA reads as TGCGCCAGCAGCTTGGCGGTCGGGAACTCGAATGAAAAACTGTTTTTT. Its translation: CASSLAVGNSNEKLFF.

The rearrangement links TRBV5-6 to TRBJ2-7; D is perhaps TRBD1 (5 bases). The length of the CDR3 is 13 residues. V was clipped by 0 bases and J by 5 bases, with 9 bases between them. From germline, CDR1 is SGHDT and CDR2 YYEEEE. Written as DNA, the CDR3 is TGTGCCAGCAGCTTGGTACAGGCGGACGAGCAGTACTTC. It translates to CASSLVQADEQYF. Drawing the rest from reference TRBV5-6 and TRBJ2-7, the complete variable domain is DAGVTQSPTHLIKTRGQQVTLRCSPKSGHDTVSWYQQALGQGPQFIFQYYEEEERQRGNFPDRFSGHQFPNYSSELNVNALLLGDSALYLCASSLVQADEQYFGPGTRLTVT.

The chain has TRBV7-2 and TRBJ1-2; no definite D call. The CDR3 runs to 14 residues. V was shortened by 5 bases and J by 4 bases, with 14 bases between the two germline ends. CDR1 is SGHTA, CDR2 FQGNSA, per germline. DNA of the CDR3: TGTGCCAGCAGCCAGGCCGAAGGCTTCTATGGCTACACCTTC. Its translation is CASSQAEGFYGYTF. The entire variable domain, with the rest obtained from reference TRBV7-2 and TRBJ1-2, is as follows: GAGVSQSPSNKVTEKGKDVELRCDPISGHTALYWYRQSLGQGLEFLIYFQGNSAPDKSGLPSDRFSAERTGGSVSTLTIQRTQQEDSAVYLCASSQAEGFYGYTFGSGTRLTVV.

The chain has TRBV4-3 and TRBJ1-1; 9 positions agree with TRBD1. Losses at the gene ends were 4 bases for V and 4 bases for J; bases not matched to a gene: 10. The CDR3 has 16 residues. The germline V gene encodes CDR1 LGHNA and CDR2 YSLEER. CDR3 coding DNA: TGCGCCAGCAGCCCGATTACAGGGGGCATGGTCACTGAAGCTTTCTTT. Its translation is CASSPITGGMVTEAFF.

The chain links TRBV6-6 to TRBJ1-4, with D unclear. Germline CDR1 reads MNHNY; CDR2 reads SVGAGI (reference sequence). Trimming stripped 5 bases from V and 0 bases from J, with 13 bases between. This CDR3 is 16 amino acids long. The CDR3 sequence is CASSGSQPATNEKLFF. The CDR3 DNA sequence: TGTGCCAGCAGTGGGTCACAGCCTGCAACTAATGAAAAACTGTTTTTT.

The chain joins TRBV7-2 to TRBJ2-3; maybe TRBD2 (6 bases). V gave up 8 bases and J gave up 3 bases, with 9 bases separating them. Per the germline V gene, CDR1 is SGHTA and CDR2 is FQGNSA. The CDR3 is 12 amino acids. CDR3 bases: TGTGCCAGCGGGGGGTCGACAGATACGCAGTATTTT. Its protein is CASGGSTDTQYF.

The chain carries TRBV27 and TRBJ1-6; D remains ambiguous. This CDR3 has 18 amino acids. CDR1 is MNHEY and CDR2 is SMNVEV in the germline V gene (reference sequence). V lost 2 bases to trimming and J lost 0 bases, with 14 bases between them. CDR3 DNA: TGTGCCAGCAGTTTAAAACCCCCCTGGAGCTCCTATAATTCACCCCTCCACTTT. Translated: CASSLKPPWSSYNSPLHF.

This chain uses TRBV7-2 with TRBJ1-4; 8 bases are a match to TRBD1. The junction had 6 bases not matched to a gene; V was cut back by 5 bases and J by 7 bases. Germline-derived CDR1 and CDR2 are SGHTA and FQGNSA. The CDR3 has 14 amino acids. The CDR3 reads CASSLNRGSEKLFF. CDR3 coding DNA: TGTGCCAGCAGCCTAAACAGGGGGAGTGAAAAACTGTTTTTT.

The rearrangement uses TRBV6-5 and TRBJ2-7, with D perhaps matching TRBD2 (6 bases). Deletions cut 2 bases from V and 5 bases from J, with 10 bases between. The CDR3 totals 13 residues. CDR1 and CDR2 (germline): MNHEY, SVGAGI. The chain's CDR3 is CASSYGGSHEQYF. In DNA, the CDR3 is TGTGCCAGCAGTTACGGGGGGAGCCACGAGCAGTACTTC.